This TCR beta chain was observed in a study of blood T cell repertoires in COVID-19 (dated by TCRdb to about 2020). The study in broad terms: Samples from collaborators originated in the United States, Italy and Spain and spanned both the acute and convalescent phases of COVID-19. Where available, HLA class I and class II types were taken from metadata supplied by the sample provider and were not determined by assay-based typing. The sample metadata nearly always contained a de-identified subject ID, COVID-19 status, age in years and sex. The material from the prospective study consisted of cDNA or gDNA derived from T cells, B-cell-depleted T cells, or PBMCs. The repertoires were made available in a free public database intended to serve as a resource for research on the immune response to SARS-CoV-2. The samples were drawn from the first 160 participants of the ongoing ImmuneRACE study and from 1,254 subjects provided by 6 global collaborators. The dataset comprised deeply sampled blood TCRbeta repertoires from subjects exposed to, actively infected with, or recovered from COVID-19.

The germline V end is reduced by 7 bases and the J end by 14 bases; junction bases left unmatched: 20. Including the terminal cysteine and phenylalanine, the CDR3 comprises 16 residues. Of the read, only the CDR3 DNA is kept; its 48 bases are in frame from base 1. The germline V gene (reference sequence) yields MNHEY for CDR1 and SMNVEV for CDR2. Whole blood was collected in K2EDTA tubes by collaborating institutions according to the institutions' own protocols. For TCRbeta analysis, collaborator samples were shipped as frozen whole blood, as isolated PBMCs, or as DNA extracted from either sample type. TCRbeta CDR3 regions were amplified from genomic DNA using the immunoSEQ Assay, a bias-controlled multiplex PCR. On the authors' methods: Within the assay, amplification of reference gene primers was used to estimate how many nucleated cells each sample contained. To quantify the absolute abundance of each unique TCRbeta CDR3 rearrangement, sequence reads were collapsed and filtered. For each sample, productive Simpson clonality was calculated as the square root of Simpson's diversity index across productive rearrangements. The immuneACCESS repertoire file appears here via TCRdb, limited to in-frame rearrangements. These files lack a portion of the clones; in checked studies, under half of the deficit traces to unresolved V genes, and the cause of the others is not known. V, J and clone size are those of that table, while D and trimming were read from the DNA. This sample has 110,000 to 150,000 clones in its table, and approximately 92% of those were observed once. The ten most abundant clones make up roughly 3.2% of the sample.

Study-wide conclusions, independent of this receptor: Clinical and demographic metadata were provided uncurated, with the amount varying by source and participant.

A remark on this clone: No cognate antigen has been identified for it. No much larger clone exists at a distance of one base, and base qualities are not known.

This clonotype was sampled from a woman aged 55-70 years with active COVID-19. The sequence joins TRBV27 to TRBJ1-6, with TRBD1 identical over 7 junction bases. The specimen was peripheral blood. The nucleotides read TGTGCCAGCATCCCGGGAACAGGGGCCCTCTTCAGAGCCCTCCACTTT. Translated, it gives CASIPGTGALFRALHF.